Each of the 17 T cell receptor beta chains below was sequenced from the same sample in a study of technical replicates of blood from a few donors. Clones were read by immunoSEQ multiplex PCR, and TCRdb kept only the in-frame ones, dropping some. The data hold 75,000 to 95,000 clones, with approximately 95% observed a single time. Sequencing used T cells isolated from PBMCs. The receptors originated from a human donor in good health.

The J gene is TRBJ1-2, the V gene TRBV27, with a possible D match to TRBD1 (5 bases). Deletions cut 5 bases from V and 3 bases from J, with 10 bases between. CDR3 length: 13 residues. Germline V CDR1 and CDR2: MNHEY, SMNVEV (reference sequence). CDR3 nucleotides: TGTGCCAGCAGTCCAGGGCCGGACTATGGCTACACCTTC. This encodes CASSPGPDYGYTF.

This sequence joins TRBV7-2 and TRBJ2-1, with D possibly being TRBD2 (8 bases). This CDR3 region has 18 residues. The germline V gene has CDR1 SGHTA and CDR2 FQGNSA. V lost 4 bases and J 9 bases, leaving 28 bases between the germline ends. The CDR3 here is CASSSPRQGITGGSEQFF. The DNA for the CDR3 is TGTGCCAGCAGCTCACCCAGACAGGGTATAACGGGAGGGAGTGAGCAGTTCTTC.

Here the CDR3 DNA reads TGTGCCAGCAGCCAACAGGGGGCGAATGAAAAACTGTTTTTT. It codes for CASSQQGANEKLFF. This rearrangement joins TRBV11-2 to TRBJ1-4; 9 bases line up with TRBD1. CDR3 length equals 14 residues. V was pared by 5 bases and J by 5 bases, with 3 bases of the junction left unmatched. The V gene's germline CDR1 is SGHAT and CDR2 FQNNGV.

This clone was picked up one time. The identical CDR3 is also encoded by other nucleotide sequences in the sample. The CDR3 DNA sequence: TGTGCCAGCAGACTGGTCGCGGGGTCGGCTGAAGCTTTCTTT. It codes for CASRLVAGSAEAFF. The chain combines TRBV14 with TRBJ1-1, with D unclear. Germline lookup yields CDR1 SGHDN and CDR2 FVKESK. The CDR3 spans 14 residues. V lost 6 bases and J lost 6, with 17 bases in between.

The rearrangement links TRBV5-4 to TRBJ1-1; no reliable D call. The germline gives CDR1 SGHNT, CDR2 YYREEE (reference sequence). The V end lost 4 bases, the J end lost 0 bases, and 13 bases lay between the germline ends. CDR3 length: 15 residues. The CDR3 nucleotides read TGTGCCAGCAGCCACCTCCAGATATTGAACACTGAAGCTTTCTTT. Translated, it gives CASSHLQILNTEAFF.

This CDR3 is CASSLGAASNQPQHF. The CDR3 DNA sequence: TGTGCCAGCAGCTTGGGGGCTGCTAGCAATCAGCCCCAGCATTTT. This chain links TRBV7-9 with TRBJ1-5; possibly TRBD1 for D (6 bases). CDR3 size: 15 residues. Germline CDR1 SEHNR, CDR2 FQNEAQ (reference sequence). Between the trimmed V and J ends, which lost 3 bases and 0 bases, there was a span of 9 bases.

This sequence joins TRBV9 and TRBJ2-2, with a tentative D call TRBD2 (5 bases). The CDR3 has 15 amino acids. Germline V CDR1 and CDR2: SGDLS, YYNGEE. Trimming left V 3 bases short and J 5 bases short, with 14 bases between. The CDR3 sequence is CASSAPRTGTGELFF. DNA of the CDR3: TGTGCCAGCAGCGCACCCCGGACGGGGACCGGGGAGCTGTTTTTT. The variable domain in full, with the rest retrieved from reference TRBV9 and TRBJ2-2, is DSGVTQTPKHLITATGQRVTLRCSPRSGDLSVYWYQQSLDQGLQFLIQYYNGEERAKGNILERFSAQQFPDLHSELNLSSLELGDSALYFCASSAPRTGTGELFFGEGSRLTVL.

This clone was seen a single time. The chain uses TRBV9 and TRBJ2-3; 9 positions agree with TRBD2. The trim removed 1 base at V and 6 bases at J, leaving 3 bases unmatched. The CDR3 is 14 residues long. Germline CDR1 SGDLS, CDR2 YYNGEE. The CDR3 loop is CASSVLSGGDTQYF. CDR3 sequence (DNA): TGTGCCAGCAGCGTACTTAGCGGGGGCGATACGCAGTATTTT.

This clone was observed once. The CDR3 nucleotides are TGTGCCAGCAGCCAAGGTAGCGGGAGGTACTATGAGCAGTTCTTC. Translated, it gives CASSQGSGRYYEQFF. V and J are TRBV14 and TRBJ2-1, with 10 bases fitting TRBD2. Germline assignment: CDR1 SGHDN and CDR2 FVKESK. V shed 1 base, J shed 8 bases, and the junction held 5 bases outside the gene matches. This CDR3 comprises 15 residues.

In its sample, this clone was seen a few times. Germline and junction disagree at one end, which may indicate a read error. The chain has TRBV7-7 and TRBJ2-7; D call uncertain. CDR1 is SSHAT, CDR2 FNYEAQ, per germline (reference sequence). The CDR3 length is 13 residues. CDR3 loop: CASSPEDSYEQYF. The CDR3 DNA follows: TGTGCTAGCAGCCCAGAGGATTCCTACGAGCAGTACTTC.

The genes are TRBV28 and TRBJ2-1; 9 nucleotides match TRBD1. The CDR3 length is 15 residues. Germline values: CDR1 MDHEN, CDR2 SYDVKM. With V trimmed by 4 bases and J by 6 bases, 7 bases remained unmatched. In DNA form, the CDR3 reads TGTGCCAGCAGTTCAGTGGGACAGGGACCCAATGAGCAGTTCTTC. As protein: CASSSVGQGPNEQFF. The full variable domain, rest sourced from reference TRBV28 and TRBJ2-1, is DVKVTQSSRYLVKRTGEKVFLECVQDMDHENMFWYRQDPGLGLRLIYFSYDVKMKEKGDIPEGYSVSREKKERFSLILESASTNQTSMYLCASSSVGQGPNEQFFGPGTRLTVL.

The rearrangement links TRBV30 to TRBJ2-7; 7 bases map to TRBD1. Germline lookup yields CDR1 GTSNPN and CDR2 SVGIG (reference sequence). The ends lost 3 bases at V and 7 bases at J; junction bases unmatched: 9. The length of the CDR3 is 13 residues. The CDR3: CAWRDRLDREQYF. The CDR3 region has the DNA TGTGCCTGGAGGGACAGGCTAGACAGGGAGCAGTACTTC.

The chain recombines TRBV27 with TRBJ1-2, with 7 nucleotides matching TRBD1. Trimming cost V 7 bases and J 5 bases; bases outside gene matches: 19. CDR1 is MNHEY, CDR2 SMNVEV, per germline (reference sequence). The CDR3 is 17 residues long. CDR3 protein: CASTRQGLAAQEYGYTF. DNA of the CDR3: TGTGCCAGCACCAGACAGGGCCTCGCGGCCCAGGAATATGGCTACACCTTC.

The rearrangement uses TRBV29-1 and TRBJ1-2; D perhaps matches TRBD1 (5 bases). Germline CDR1 and CDR2: SQVTM and ANQGSEA. The V end lost 0 bases, the J end lost 3 bases, and 11 bases lay between the germline ends. This CDR3 has 14 amino acids. Written as DNA, the CDR3 is TGCAGCGTTGAAGACGCCCCAGGGTACTATGGCTACACCTTC. This codes for CSVEDAPGYYGYTF.

The genes are TRBV28 and TRBJ2-3; 11 bases match TRBD1. V dropped 5 bases and J dropped 4; count of bases not matched to a gene: 20. Germline CDR1 and CDR2: MDHEN and SYDVKM. This CDR3 comprises 20 residues. CDR3 sequence: CASSPSGLYLGQGESDTQYF. The CDR3 region has the DNA TGTGCCAGCAGTCCATCGGGTTTGTATTTGGGACAGGGGGAATCAGATACGCAGTATTTT.

The chain joins TRBV28 to TRBJ2-1; D unresolved. Trimming removed 5 bases from V and 5 bases from J, with 10 bases in between. This CDR3 comprises 13 residues. From germline, CDR1 is MDHEN and CDR2 SYDVKM. CDR3 sequence reads: CASSMTGNNEQFF. In nucleotides, the CDR3 is TGTGCCAGCAGTATGACTGGAAACAATGAGCAGTTCTTC.

V gene TRBV14 combines with J gene TRBJ2-1, with 11 positions matching TRBD2. Unmatched junction bases numbered 13, after V lost 1 base and J lost 8 bases. Germline V gene sequence: CDR1 SGHDN, CDR2 FVKESK. This CDR3 spans 18 amino acids. For the CDR3, the DNA is TGTGCCAGCAGCCAAGCCGGGACTAGCGGTCGAGGTCGGGATGAGCAGTTCTTC. Protein sequence: CASSQAGTSGRGRDEQFF.